This T cell receptor beta chain was observed in a study of OX40 agonist ivuxolimab in advanced cancers. Study-level background: Patients with hepatocellular carcinoma, melanoma, renal cell or head and neck cancer made up the dose-escalation patients. Eligibility admitted prior anti-PD-1, anti-PD-L1 or anti-CTLA-4 therapy; around 42% had some. Findings of the study overall: At doses 0.1 to 3.0 mg/kg, CD4+ and CD8+ clones expanded.

Germline CDR1 PRHDT, CDR2 FYEKMQ (reference sequence). The CDR3 length is 13 residues. Trimming took 3 bases from V and 2 from J, leaving 4 bases between them. To note about this clone: Its antigen is unknown. Other DNA sequences in the sample encode the same CDR3.

The table came from immunoSEQ multiplex PCR; TCRdb's copy has only in-frame clones and leaves some out. The repertoire holds around 35,000 clones, with more than 85% as singletons. V is TRBV13 and J is TRBJ2-2; D is undetermined. Sample: CD4+ or CD8+ T cells sorted from blood, taken in a trial of the OX40 agonist ivuxolimab. This TCR derives from an adult with an advanced solid tumor such as melanoma, head and neck, liver or kidney cancer. Here the CDR3 reads CASSLENTGELFF. The CDR3 DNA sequence: TGTGCCAGCAGCTTGGAAAACACCGGGGAGCTGTTTTTT.